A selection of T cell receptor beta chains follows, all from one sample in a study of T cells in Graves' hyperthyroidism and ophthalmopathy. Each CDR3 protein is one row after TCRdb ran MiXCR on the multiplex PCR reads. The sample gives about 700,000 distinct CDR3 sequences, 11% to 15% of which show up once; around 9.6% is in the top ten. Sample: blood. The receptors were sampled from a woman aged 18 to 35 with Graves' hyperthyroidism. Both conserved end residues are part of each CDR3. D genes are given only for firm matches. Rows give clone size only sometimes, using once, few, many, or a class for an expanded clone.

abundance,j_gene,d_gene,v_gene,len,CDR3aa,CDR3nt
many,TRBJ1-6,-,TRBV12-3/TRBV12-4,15,CASSPGGTYNSPLHF,TGTGCCAGCAGTCCGGGGGGGACCTATAATTCACCCCTCCACTTT
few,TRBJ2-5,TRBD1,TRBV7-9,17,CASSSNLRTGGVETQYF,TGTGCCAGCAGCTCCAACCTCAGGACAGGGGGGGTAGAGACCCAGTACTTC
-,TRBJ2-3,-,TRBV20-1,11,CSASNRGSQYF,TGCAGTGCTAGTAATCGGGGGTCGCAGTATTTT
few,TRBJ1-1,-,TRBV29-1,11,CSVGEFTEAFF,TGCAGCGTTGGCGAATTCACTGAAGCTTTCTTT
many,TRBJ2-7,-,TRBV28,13,CASSFGRVHEQYF,TGTGCCAGCAGTTTCGGTAGGGTACACGAGCAGTACTTC
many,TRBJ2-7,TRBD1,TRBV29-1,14,CSVDGGTGRYEQYF,TGCAGCGTTGATGGGGGGACAGGGAGGTACGAGCAGTACTTC
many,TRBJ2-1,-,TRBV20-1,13,CSARDHAYNEQFF,TGCAGTGCTAGAGATCACGCCTACAATGAGCAGTTCTTC
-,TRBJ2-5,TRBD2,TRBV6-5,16,CASSTRLAGPQETQYF,TGTGCCAGCAGTACGCGACTAGCGGGCCCCCAAGAGACCCAGTACTTC
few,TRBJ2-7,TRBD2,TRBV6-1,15,CASSERSGGTYEQYF,TGTGCCAGCAGTGAAAGGAGCGGGGGAACCTACGAGCAGTACTTC
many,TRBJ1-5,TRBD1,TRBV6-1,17,CASRRQGGGDFNQPQHF,TGTGCCAGCAGGCGACAGGGCGGGGGGGACTTCAATCAGCCCCAGCATTTT
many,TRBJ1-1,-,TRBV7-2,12,CASSQAVAEAFF,TGTGCCAGCAGCCAGGCGGTCGCTGAAGCTTTCTTT
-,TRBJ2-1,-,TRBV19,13,CATSQSFYNEQFF,TGTGCCACCTCGCAGTCTTTTTACAATGAGCAGTTCTTC
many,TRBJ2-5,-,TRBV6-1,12,CASGGRPETQYF,TGTGCCAGCGGGGGACGGCCCGAGACCCAGTACTTC
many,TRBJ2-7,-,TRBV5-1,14,CASSPQVSTAEQYF,TGCGCCAGCAGCCCCCAGGTAAGTACGGCCGAGCAGTACTTC
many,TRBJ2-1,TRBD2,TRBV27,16,CASSLERGGSYNEQFF,TGTGCCAGCAGTTTGGAGCGGGGCGGGAGTTACAATGAGCAGTTCTTC
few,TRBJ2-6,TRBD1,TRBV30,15,CAWRDRGPGANVLTF,TGTGCCTGGAGGGACAGGGGGCCTGGGGCCAACGTCCTGACTTTC
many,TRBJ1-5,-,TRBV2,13,CASSEEFNQPQHF,TGTGCCAGCAGTGAGGAGTTCAATCAGCCCCAGCATTTT
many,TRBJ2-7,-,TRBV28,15,CAIHGARGRGNEQYF,TGTGCCATCCATGGTGCAAGGGGCCGGGGAAACGAGCAGTACTTC
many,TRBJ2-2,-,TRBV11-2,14,CASSFAKLPGELFF,TGTGCCAGCAGCTTCGCCAAGCTTCCCGGGGAGCTGTTTTTT
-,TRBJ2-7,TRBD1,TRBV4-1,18,CASSQDSRDRAMFYEQYF,TGCGCCAGCAGCCAAGACTCCCGAGACAGGGCAATGTTCTACGAGCAGTACTTC
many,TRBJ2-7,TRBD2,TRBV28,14,CASRLAGFSYEQYF,TGTGCCAGCAGACTAGCGGGCTTCTCCTACGAGCAGTACTTC
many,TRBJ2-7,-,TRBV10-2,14,CASRTGTGSYEQYF,TGCGCCAGCAGAACCGGGACGGGCTCCTACGAGCAGTACTTC
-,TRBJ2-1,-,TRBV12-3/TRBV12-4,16,CASSLKADLSYNEQFF,TGTGCCAGCAGTTTAAAGGCAGACCTCTCCTACAATGAGCAGTTCTTC
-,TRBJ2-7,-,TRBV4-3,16,CASSQGVLANLYEQYF,TGCGCCAGCAGCCAAGGGGTACTGGCAAACCTTTACGAGCAGTACTTC
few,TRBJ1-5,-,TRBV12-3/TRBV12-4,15,CASSLVGLGNQPQHF,TGTGCCAGCAGTTTGGTGGGGTTGGGCAATCAGCCCCAGCATTTT
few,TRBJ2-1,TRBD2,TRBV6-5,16,CASSYLTRYRGDEQFF,TGTGCCAGCAGTTACCTCACTCGTTACCGGGGGGATGAGCAGTTCTTC
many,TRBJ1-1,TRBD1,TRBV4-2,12,CASQGVYTEAFF,TGTGCCAGCCAGGGGGTCTACACTGAAGCTTTCTTT
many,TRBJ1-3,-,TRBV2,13,CASIVTTGAELYF,TGTGCCAGCATTGTAACGACGGGGGCCGAGCTATATTTT
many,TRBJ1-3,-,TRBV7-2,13,CASRGAEGNTIYF,TGTGCCAGCCGGGGGGCGGAAGGAAACACCATATATTTT
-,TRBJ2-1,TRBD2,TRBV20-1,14,CSAGTSGRTDEQFF,TGCAGTGCGGGGACTAGCGGGAGGACAGATGAGCAGTTCTTC
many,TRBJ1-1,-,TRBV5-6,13,CASSLAANTEAFF,TGTGCCAGCAGCCTGGCAGCGAACACTGAAGCTTTCTTT
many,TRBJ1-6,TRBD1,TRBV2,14,CASSRTGNNSPLHF,TGTGCCAGCAGCCGGACAGGCAATAATTCACCCCTCCACTTT
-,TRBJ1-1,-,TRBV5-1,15,CASSFRAGGNTEAFF,TGCGCCAGCAGCTTTCGGGCGGGGGGGAACACTGAAGCTTTCTTT
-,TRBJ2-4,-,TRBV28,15,CASSFQGMSKNIQYF,TGTGCCAGCAGTTTCCAGGGAATGTCCAAAAACATTCAGTACTTC
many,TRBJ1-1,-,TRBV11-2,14,CASSPVETGTEAFF,TGTGCCAGCAGCCCGGTCGAAACCGGCACTGAAGCTTTCTTT
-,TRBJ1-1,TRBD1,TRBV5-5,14,CASSFRQGYTEAFF,TGTGCCAGCAGCTTTAGACAGGGGTACACTGAAGCTTTCTTT
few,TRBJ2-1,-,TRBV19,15,CASSISGVAYNEQFF,TGTGCCAGTAGTATCTCGGGGGTCGCCTACAATGAGCAGTTCTTC
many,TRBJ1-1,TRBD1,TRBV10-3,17,CAISDPGQGQIYTEAFF,TGTGCCATCAGTGACCCCGGACAGGGTCAAATTTACACTGAAGCTTTCTTT
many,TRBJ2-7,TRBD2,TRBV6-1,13,CASSPGGPYEQYF,TGTGCCAGCAGCCCGGGGGGACCCTACGAGCAGTACTTC
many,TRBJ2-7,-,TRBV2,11,CASSFAGEQYF,TGTGCCAGCAGCTTCGCGGGAGAGCAGTACTTC
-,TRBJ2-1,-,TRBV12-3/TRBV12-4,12,CASSFGLNEQFF,TGTGCCAGCAGTTTTGGTCTCAATGAGCAGTTCTTC
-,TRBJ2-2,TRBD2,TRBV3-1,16,CASSHKGSGCTGELFF,TGTGCCAGCAGCCACAAAGGTAGCGGGTGCACCGGGGAGCTGTTTTTT
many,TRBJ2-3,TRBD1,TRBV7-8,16,CASSHRQGAPTDTQYF,TGTGCCAGCAGCCACAGACAGGGTGCCCCCACAGATACGCAGTATTTT
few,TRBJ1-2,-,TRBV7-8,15,CASSSPGTAGYGYTF,TGTGCCAGCAGCTCCCCCGGGACTGCTGGGTATGGCTACACCTTC
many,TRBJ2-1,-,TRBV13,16,CASSGGIYRGYNEQFF,TGTGCCAGCAGCGGAGGGATCTACAGAGGGTACAATGAGCAGTTCTTC
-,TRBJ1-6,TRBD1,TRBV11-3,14,CASSFGTANSLLHF,TGTGCCAGCAGCTTCGGGACAGCCAATTCACTCCTCCACTTT
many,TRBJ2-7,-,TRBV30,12,CAWSDTAYEQYF,TGTGCCTGGAGTGACACGGCCTACGAGCAGTACTTC
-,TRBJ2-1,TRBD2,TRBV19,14,CASSNGAGAIEQFF,TGTGCCAGTAGTAATGGAGCGGGAGCGATTGAGCAGTTCTTC
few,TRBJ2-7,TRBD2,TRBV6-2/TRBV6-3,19,CASSYSRRLAGSLSYEQYF,TGTGCCAGCAGTTACTCGAGGCGACTAGCGGGTAGCCTCTCCTACGAGCAGTACTTC
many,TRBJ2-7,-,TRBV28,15,CASSSAGTESYEQYF,TGTGCCAGCTCCTCGGCAGGGACGGAATCCTACGAGCAGTACTTC
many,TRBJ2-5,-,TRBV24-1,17,CATSDTGVGPDQETQYF,TGTGCCACCAGTGATACGGGTGTGGGTCCCGACCAAGAGACCCAGTACTTC
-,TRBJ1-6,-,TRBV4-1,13,CASSQDWYSPLHF,TGCGCCAGCAGCCAAGATTGGTATTCACCCCTCCACTTT
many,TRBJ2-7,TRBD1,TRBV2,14,CASGGTGVSYEQYF,TGTGCCAGCGGAGGGACAGGGGTCTCCTACGAGCAGTACTTC